The text below deals with one T cell receptor (beta chain). This specimen belongs to a study of Graves' ophthalmopathy and Graves' hyperthyroidism. The V end lost 5 bases, the J end lost 10 bases, and 20 bases lay between the germline ends. In germline, CDR1 is SEHNR, CDR2 FQNEAQ (reference sequence). The CDR3 has 14 residues. RNA transcripts served as template for amplifying TCR beta CDR3 sequences. First-round RT-PCR with HTBI primers preceded a second-round multiplex PCR. TCRdb re-called the multiplex PCR reads through MiXCR, storing one row per CDR3 protein. The table records hundreds of thousands of distinct CDR3 sequences, 35% to 50% of them present only once.

This chain uses TRBV7-9 with TRBJ2-5; either TRBD1 or TRBD2 may supply D (6 bases each). The clonotype was recovered from an adult man with Graves' ophthalmopathy. Input material: peripheral blood. CDR3: CASSPTGGGRDQYF. The CDR3 nucleotides read TGTGCCAGCAGCCCGACAGGAGGGGGAAGAGACCAGTACTTC.